This TCR beta chain was identified during a study of blood T cell repertoires in COVID-19. Using immunoSEQ multiplex PCR, the repertoire was profiled, and TCRdb retains in-frame clones only, with some absent. Here the sample spans about 210,000 clones, 81% being singletons. Germline V gene sequence: CDR1 KGHSH, CDR2 LQKENI. The CDR3 extends over 14 amino acids. V lost 4 bases and J lost 9; bases outside the gene matches: 5. Researchers sorted participants into cohorts using their self-reported clinical history. The origin of this receptor is a man in his forties who had recovered from COVID-19. The chain employs TRBV18 and TRBJ1-6; 8 nucleotides agree with TRBD1. The specimen was PBMCs or T cells enriched from blood (not recorded which). CDR3 sequence reads: CASSQTGGPSPLHF. DNA of the CDR3: TGTGCCAGCTCACAAACAGGGGGGCCTTCACCCCTCCACTTT.